These 13 T cell receptor beta chains originate from one sample sequenced in a study of blood T cell repertoires in COVID-19. The method was immunoSEQ multiplex PCR; TCRdb's version includes in-frame clones alone and lacks a portion of them. The sample holds 200,000 to 250,000 clones, roughly nine tenths seen once. What was sequenced was PBMCs or T cells enriched from blood (not recorded which). Every receptor here comes from a woman aged 45-60 years in a cohort exposed to, infected with or recovered from COVID-19 (not recorded which).

J is TRBJ1-1 and V is TRBV7-2; 10 bases align to TRBD1. CDR1 SGHTA and CDR2 FQGNSA come from the germline V gene. This CDR3 region has 16 residues. The V segment lost 2 bases and the J segment 4 bases; nucleotides outside the gene matches: 7. The CDR3 DNA reads as TGTGCCAGCAGCTTACCTCCAGACAGGGGGCTCACTGAAGCTTTCTTT. Amino acid sequence: CASSLPPDRGLTEAFF. Complete variable domain (other parts from reference TRBV7-2 and TRBJ1-1): GAGVSQSPSNKVTEKGKDVELRCDPISGHTALYWYRQSLGQGLEFLIYFQGNSAPDKSGLPSDRFSAERTGGSVSTLTIQRTQQEDSAVYLCASSLPPDRGLTEAFFGQGTRLTVV.

The sample holds one count of this clone. The chain joins TRBV30 to TRBJ2-3; TRBD2 might be the D (6 bases). CDR3 length: 13 residues. The V end lost 1 base, the J end lost 2 bases, and 7 bases lay between the germline ends. CDR1 and CDR2 from the germline V gene are GTSNPN and SVGIG (reference sequence). The CDR3 DNA follows: TGTGCCTGGAGTGCGGGGGTCACAGATACGCAGTATTTT. Its protein is CAWSAGVTDTQYF.

The J gene is TRBJ2-5, the V gene TRBV9; tentative D call: TRBD2 (5 bases). Germline V gives CDR1 SGDLS, CDR2 YYNGEE. Deletions cut 4 bases from V and 8 bases from J, with 15 bases between. This CDR3 contains 13 residues. CDR3 bases: TGTGCCAGCAGCCCTCCGGGATCTGAAACCCAGTACTTC. It is translated as CASSPPGSETQYF.

V is TRBV6-2 or TRBV6-3 and J is TRBJ1-6; TRBD1 matches at 7 bases. Germline V gene sequence: CDR1 MNHEY, CDR2 SVGEGT. With V trimmed by 5 bases and J by 3 bases, 4 bases remained unmatched. CDR3 size: 15 residues. The CDR3 loop is CASSPRQGYNSPLHF. The DNA for the CDR3 is TGTGCCAGCAGTCCGAGACAGGGCTATAATTCACCCCTCCACTTT.

The chain carries TRBV7-2 and TRBJ2-3, with 10 positions matching TRBD1. Trimming removed 5 bases from V and 1 base from J; junction bases left unmatched: 3. This CDR3 spans 15 amino acids. The germline CDR1 and CDR2 sequences are SGHTA and FQGNSA. The CDR3 DNA reads TGTGCCAGCAGCACCGGGACAGGGGGCACAGATACGCAGTATTTT. Translating it yields CASSTGTGGTDTQYF. Full variable domain (missing parts from reference TRBV7-2 and TRBJ2-3): GAGVSQSPSNKVTEKGKDVELRCDPISGHTALYWYRQSLGQGLEFLIYFQGNSAPDKSGLPSDRFSAERTGGSVSTLTIQRTQQEDSAVYLCASSTGTGGTDTQYFGPGTRLTVL.

The CDR3 nucleotides read TGTGCCAGCAGCTTGAACAGGGGTGACTATGGCTACACCTTC. Its protein is CASSLNRGDYGYTF. The V and J genes are TRBV5-4 and TRBJ1-2, with 7 positions matching TRBD1. The CDR3 has 14 amino acids. Looked up from germline, CDR1 is SGHNT and CDR2 is YYREEE (reference sequence). With V trimmed by 1 base and J by 3 bases, 3 bases remained unmatched.

This chain joins TRBV3-1 (or the pseudogene TRBV3-2) and TRBJ1-3; TRBD1 is a possible D gene (6 bases). The CDR3 contains 16 residues. Germline CDR1 is LGHDT and CDR2 is YNNKEL (reference sequence). The germline V and J ends were trimmed by 0 bases and 5 bases, with 14 bases remaining between them. CDR3 DNA sequence: TGTGCCAGCAGCCAAGAAAGGGTCAGGGGTAGAAACACCATATATTTT. It encodes CASSQERVRGRNTIYF.

The J gene is TRBJ2-3, the V gene TRBV7-9; 11 bases map to TRBD1. The CDR3 contains 18 residues. The V segment lost 3 bases and the J segment 4 bases; nucleotides outside the gene matches: 12. Germline CDR1 reads SEHNR; CDR2 reads FQNEAQ (reference sequence). CDR3 nucleotides: TGTGCCAGCAGCTTTAGAGTGGACGGACAGGGGGCGGCAGATACGCAGTATTTT. Translation gives CASSFRVDGQGAADTQYF.

The chain employs TRBV7-3 and TRBJ1-2; 7 positions agree with TRBD1. This CDR3 region has 13 residues. The germline gives CDR1 SGHTA, CDR2 FQGTGA. The ends lost 4 bases at V and 2 bases at J; junction bases unmatched: 1. CDR3 sequence: CASSWDRNYGYTF. The CDR3 DNA sequence: TGTGCCAGCAGCTGGGACAGAAACTATGGCTACACCTTC.

This chain uses TRBV7-9 with TRBJ2-7; D is ambiguous. The germline V and J ends were trimmed by 2 bases and 7 bases, with 18 bases remaining between them. Looked up from germline, CDR1 is SEHNR and CDR2 is FQNEAQ (reference sequence). The CDR3 spans 15 residues. For the CDR3, the DNA is TGTGCCAGCAGCTTAACGGTAGGAGACGGAGTAGAGCAGTACTTC. Translating gives CASSLTVGDGVEQYF.

The chain couples TRBV3-1 (or the pseudogene TRBV3-2) to TRBJ1-3, with TRBD1 identical over 7 bases. Germline V lookup: CDR1 LGHDT, CDR2 YNNKEL (reference sequence). There are 12 residues in the CDR3. V lost 4 bases, J lost 15 bases, and 9 bases stayed unmatched. The CDR3 bases are TGTGCCAGCAGCCGAGGGGGCCAGCCCCAATATTTT. It encodes CASSRGGQPQYF.

The chain couples TRBV3-1 (or the pseudogene TRBV3-2) to TRBJ1-1, with a weak D call TRBD1 (6 bases). Germline CDR1 LGHDT, CDR2 YNNKEL (reference sequence). CDR3 length equals 13 residues. V lost 1 base and J 7 bases, leaving 10 bases between the germline ends. CDR3 in DNA: TGTGCCAGCAGCCAAGCACAGGGCTTTGAAGCTTTCTTT. Protein: CASSQAQGFEAFF.

In DNA form, the CDR3 reads TGTGCCTGGAGTGTATTAGACGAGCAGTACTTC. It specifies CAWSVLDEQYF. V usage is TRBV30 and J usage is TRBJ2-7; D is ambiguous. V was trimmed by 0 bases and J by 5 bases, leaving 5 bases between them. Germline loops: CDR1 GTSNPN, CDR2 SVGIG (reference sequence). This CDR3 comprises 11 residues.